Given below is one T cell receptor beta chain in context. A far larger clone is just one base off, so this is likely a read error. The data originate from a study of prognosis after radiotherapy for stage I lung cancer. Overall study: Distant metastases after radiotherapy occurred in several patients at a median of about seven months; more than 12 showed no significant progression.

From genomic DNA, TCR beta CDR3 was amplified by two-round multiplex PCR. With primers specific to each TRBV and TRBJ gene, the first-round PCR was performed. TCRdb re-called the multiplex PCR reads through MiXCR, storing one row per CDR3 protein. The data contain about 15,000 distinct CDR3 sequences, roughly 31% of them singletons. The receptor's source is a donor aged 50 or older with non-small cell lung cancer. The input for sequencing was PBMCs, taken before or after stereotactic body radiation therapy (not recorded which).

The CDR3 DNA sequence: TGTGCCAACAGTGATACGTTAACGGGGCGTGGGTCACCCCTCCACTTT. Translated: CANSDTLTGRGSPLHF. The V call is TRBV6-8, the J call TRBJ1-6; perhaps TRBD1 as D (5 bases). Germline lookup yields CDR1 MNHGY and CDR2 SAAAGT. The CDR3 totals 16 residues.